One TCR beta chain is described in this entry. This CDR3 is 17 amino acids long. CDR1 and CDR2 from the germline V gene are MNHEY and SMNVEV (reference sequence). Trimming cost V 0 bases and J 4 bases; bases outside gene matches: 5. These data are taken from a study of T cell responses to AZD1222 COVID-19 vaccine. Whole-study context: Second-dose recipients at about 4 or about 12 weeks were treated as one pooled group.

Profiling relied on immunoSEQ multiplex PCR, and the TCRdb table lists in-frame clones only, not all of them. The sample records some 150,000 clones, about 88% being singletons. Sequences were derived from peripheral blood, sampled on day 0 of AZD1222 vaccination. The clonotype comes from an adult in good health. This chain links TRBV27 with TRBJ2-1; TRBD2 agrees at 11 bases. Here the CDR3 DNA reads TGTGCCAGCAGTTTATCGTTGGCTAGCGGGGGGTACAATGAGCAGTTCTTC. Its protein is CASSLSLASGGYNEQFF.